The next 3 T cell receptor beta chains were all read from a single sample in a study of PD-1 blockade in classical Hodgkin lymphoma. All trial patients relapsed after autologous stem cell transplantation. Sequencing was performed with immunoSEQ multiplex PCR; in TCRdb, only in-frame clones are kept and a portion is missing. There are roughly 70,000 clones in the sample; 71% occur only once, and approximately 9% lies in the top ten. The sequenced sample was peripheral blood mononuclear cells (PBMCs), obtained before the second cycle of nivolumab. The receptors here all came from a human donor with classical Hodgkin lymphoma.

CDR3 residues: CASSLQSGLNTEAFF. CDR3 in DNA: TGCGCCAGCAGCTTGCAATCCGGATTGAACACTGAAGCTTTCTTT. This chain joins TRBV5-1 and TRBJ1-1, with unresolved D. Germline V lookup: CDR1 SGHRS, CDR2 YFSETQ. V lost 1 base to trimming and J lost 0 bases, with 10 bases between them. The CDR3 length is 15 residues. The full variable domain, completed using reference TRBV5-1 and TRBJ1-1, is KAGVTQTPRYLIKTRGQQVTLSCSPISGHRSVSWYQQTPGQGLQFLFEYFSETQRNKGNFPGRFSGRQFSNSRSEMNVSTLELGDSALYLCASSLQSGLNTEAFFGQGTRLTVV.

The chain couples TRBV18 to TRBJ1-5; 8 bases line up with TRBD1. The CDR3 is 16 amino acids. The V segment lost 5 bases and the J segment 2 bases; nucleotides outside the gene matches: 8. The V gene's germline CDR1 is KGHSH and CDR2 LQKENI. For the CDR3, the DNA is TGTGCCAGCTCATTTTCAGACAGGGGTGGCAATCAGCCCCAGCATTTT. Translated: CASSFSDRGGNQPQHF.

V gene TRBV18 combines with J gene TRBJ2-7; 7 bases line up with TRBD2. Germline V gene sequence: CDR1 KGHSH, CDR2 LQKENI. V was clipped by 3 bases and J by 3 bases; unmatched bases: 2. The CDR3 totals 13 residues. The DNA for the CDR3 is TGTGCCAGCTCACCGGGAGGGAACTACGAGCAGTACTTC. It specifies CASSPGGNYEQYF.